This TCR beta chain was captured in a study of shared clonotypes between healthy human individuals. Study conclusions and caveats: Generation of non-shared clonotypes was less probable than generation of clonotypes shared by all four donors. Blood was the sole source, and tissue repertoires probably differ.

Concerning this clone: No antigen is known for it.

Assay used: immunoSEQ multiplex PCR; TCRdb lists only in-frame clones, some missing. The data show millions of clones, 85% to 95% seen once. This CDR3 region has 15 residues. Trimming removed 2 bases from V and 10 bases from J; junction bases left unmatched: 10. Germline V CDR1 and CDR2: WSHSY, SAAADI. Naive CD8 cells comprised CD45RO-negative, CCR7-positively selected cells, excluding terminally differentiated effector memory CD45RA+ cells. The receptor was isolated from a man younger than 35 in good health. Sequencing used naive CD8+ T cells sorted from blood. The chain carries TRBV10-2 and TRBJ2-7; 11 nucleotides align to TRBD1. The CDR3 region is CASSEVGQGASRQYF. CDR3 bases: TGCGCCAGCAGTGAGGTAGGACAGGGGGCATCGCGTCAGTACTTC.